Below are 12 T cell receptor beta chains sequenced from a single sample in a study of cytomegalovirus exposure and HLA in healthy donors. PCR primers comprised 60 Vbeta and 13 Jbeta primers. TCRdb's table, derived via immunoSEQ multiplex PCR, lists solely in-frame clones and lacks some. The sample lists more than 100,000 clones; approximately 72% were seen once. The sequencing input was PBMCs. These receptors were obtained from a man aged 60-69 years in good health and CMV-seropositive.

The rearrangement uses TRBV2 and TRBJ1-2, with 9 bases identical to TRBD1. CDR1 and CDR2 from the germline V gene are SNHLY and FYNNEI. The J segment lost 3 bases and the V segment lost 0 bases, leaving 5 bases of the junction unmatched. CDR3 length: 16 residues. The CDR3 loop is CASSEAGQGLDYGYTF. CDR3 nucleotide sequence: TGTGCCAGCAGTGAAGCAGGACAGGGGCTGGACTATGGCTACACCTTC.

This chain links TRBV7-9 with TRBJ2-7; the match to TRBD1 covers 9 bases. The CDR3 runs 15 residues. The trim removed 4 bases at V and 2 bases at J, leaving 6 bases unmatched. Germline V lookup: CDR1 SEHNR, CDR2 FQNEAQ (reference sequence). This CDR3 reads CASSSDRGYPYEQYF. Written as DNA, the CDR3 is TGTGCCAGCAGCTCCGACAGGGGGTATCCCTACGAGCAGTACTTC.

This clone is a singleton in its sample. V usage is TRBV9 and J usage is TRBJ1-3; D call uncertain. CDR3 length equals 15 residues. The germline CDR1 and CDR2 sequences are SGDLS and YYNGEE. V lost 0 bases and J lost 9, with 16 bases in between. The DNA for the CDR3 is TGTGCCAGCAGCGTAGGGGAGGTGGGGAGAGGCACCATATATTTT. Protein sequence: CASSVGEVGRGTIYF.

This clone was recorded once. V is TRBV18 and J is TRBJ1-4; D is undetermined. V was trimmed by 6 bases and J by 5 bases, leaving 13 bases between them. Germline CDR1 reads KGHSH; CDR2 reads LQKENI. The CDR3 extends over 14 amino acids. In DNA form, the CDR3 reads TGTGCCAGCTCCGCGGGCAAGTCGAATGAAAAACTGTTTTTT. It is translated as CASSAGKSNEKLFF. Combining the CDR3 with reference TRBV18 and TRBJ1-4 gives the whole variable domain NAGVMQNPRHLVRRRGQEARLRCSPMKGHSHVYWYRQLPEEGLKFMVYLQKENIIDESGMPKERFSAEFPKEGPSILRIQQVVRGDSAAYFCASSAGKSNEKLFFGSGTQLSVL.

V usage is TRBV7-3 and J usage is TRBJ2-2; tentatively, D is TRBD2 (5 bases). Germline loops: CDR1 SGHTA, CDR2 FQGTGA. V was pared by 2 bases and J by 3 bases, with 10 bases between. This CDR3 contains 15 residues. CDR3 DNA: TGTGCCAGCAGCTTACTTGCCGGGGACACCGGGGAGCTGTTTTTT. It codes for CASSLLAGDTGELFF.

This rearrangement joins TRBV11-1 to TRBJ2-5; 8 bases fit TRBD1. The end of the DNA fits TRBJ2-7 better, so the J call may be wrong. Germline V gene sequence: CDR1 SGHAT, CDR2 FQDESV (reference sequence). CDR3 length: 17 amino acids. CDR3 protein: CASSLDIGTGRSYEQYF. CDR3 nucleotides: TGTGCCAGCAGCTTAGATATCGGGACAGGTAGATCCTACGAGCAGTACTTC.

The rearrangement links TRBV30 to TRBJ1-3; perhaps TRBD1 as D (5 bases). Trimming stripped 3 bases from V and 0 bases from J, with 12 bases between. CDR1 is GTSNPN, CDR2 SVGIG, per germline (reference sequence). The CDR3 extends over 15 amino acids. The DNA of the CDR3 is TGTGCCTGGAGCCCACCGACAGCCTCTGGAAACACCATATATTTT. Protein sequence: CAWSPPTASGNTIYF.

This rearrangement joins TRBV5-1 to TRBJ1-4, with 8 bases matching TRBD1. Germline loops: CDR1 SGHRS, CDR2 YFSETQ. This CDR3 comprises 15 residues. The V and J ends lost 1 base and 6 bases, in that order; junction bases with no gene match: 5. In nucleotides, the CDR3 is TGCGCCAGCAGCTTGAGGACAGGGAGGGATGAAAAACTGTTTTTT. It codes for CASSLRTGRDEKLFF.

This chain joins TRBV10-1 and TRBJ2-2; tentative D call: TRBD2 (5 bases). V was trimmed by 5 bases and J by 4 bases, leaving 8 bases between them. Germline lookup yields CDR1 WNHNN and CDR2 SYGVQD (reference sequence). This CDR3 is 13 amino acids long. The CDR3 region is CASSRGLTGELFF. CDR3 in DNA: TGCGCCAGCAGTAGAGGGCTCACCGGGGAGCTGTTTTTT.

The chain recombines TRBV7-9 with TRBJ2-2; 8 bases fit TRBD1. V gave up 5 bases and J gave up 5 bases; unmatched junction bases: 7. There are 15 residues in the CDR3. The V gene's germline CDR1 is SEHNR and CDR2 FQNEAQ (reference sequence). The CDR3 DNA follows: TGTGCCAGCAGCCTTAGTAGGACAGGGACCGGGGAGCTGTTTTTT. This codes for CASSLSRTGTGELFF.

This clone came up once. The chain has TRBV4-1 and TRBJ2-2; TRBD1 aligns across 9 bases. The V segment lost 4 bases and the J segment 5 bases; nucleotides outside the gene matches: 11. The CDR3 is 17 amino acids. Per germline, CDR1 MGHRA and CDR2 YSYEKL. In DNA form, the CDR3 reads TGCGCCAGCAGCCTCTATTCGACAGGGGGGGGTACCGGGGAGCTGTTTTTT. Its protein is CASSLYSTGGGTGELFF.

The rearrangement joins TRBV5-1 to TRBJ2-1; 11 nucleotides line up with TRBD2. Germline CDR1 SGHRS, CDR2 YFSETQ. V was pared by 0 bases and J by 4 bases, with 3 bases of the junction left unmatched. The length of the CDR3 is 16 residues. The CDR3 DNA reads as TGCGCCAGCAGCTTGGGGTCTAGCGGGGGGTACAATGAGCAGTTCTTC. It codes for CASSLGSSGGYNEQFF. Using reference TRBV5-1 and TRBJ2-1 for the parts outside the CDR3, the full variable domain is KAGVTQTPRYLIKTRGQQVTLSCSPISGHRSVSWYQQTPGQGLQFLFEYFSETQRNKGNFPGRFSGRQFSNSRSEMNVSTLELGDSALYLCASSLGSSGGYNEQFFGPGTRLTVL.